Presented here are 21 T cell receptor beta chains from one specimen sequenced in a study of CD4 T cells in relation to SARS-CoV-2 and coronaviruses. Which antigens these TCRs recognize remains unknown. Here immunoSEQ multiplex PCR was the method, and the copy in TCRdb shows in-frame clones only, minus some. The sample yields about 36,000 clones, roughly 80% seen once. Material: naive CD4+ T cells from PBMCs, cultured in vitro. Specified subset: naive CD4+ T cells isolated by negative enrichment. These receptors came from an adult with COVID-19.

CDR3 nucleotides: TGTGCCAGTAGTCCCCCTGAGGACATCTTTCGGCATCAGCCCCAGCATTTT. It codes for CASSPPEDIFRHQPQHF. The V gene is TRBV19, the J gene TRBJ1-5; maybe TRBD1 (5 bases). The CDR3 runs 17 residues. Trimming shortened V by 5 bases and J by 5 bases, and 22 bases separated the two germline ends. Germline V CDR1 and CDR2: LNHDA, SQIVND (reference sequence).

The chain recombines TRBV7-8 with TRBJ2-5; 7 nucleotides agree with TRBD1. Looked up from germline, CDR1 is SGHVS and CDR2 is FQNEAQ. The J segment lost 7 bases and the V segment lost 5 bases, leaving 16 bases of the junction unmatched. This CDR3 is built from 16 residues. CDR3 in DNA: TGTGCCAGCAGCCCACGGACAGGCGTAAGCGATGTGACCCAGTACTTC. Protein product: CASSPRTGVSDVTQYF.

The chain links TRBV19 to TRBJ1-6, with TRBD1 matching over 9 bases. With 11 bases clipped from V and 7 bases from J, the junction kept 3 bases outside the gene matches. CDR1 LNHDA and CDR2 SQIVND come from the germline V gene (reference sequence). The CDR3 has 12 residues. The CDR3 DNA reads TGTGCCCCAGGACAGGGGAATTCACCCCTCCACTTT. It encodes CAPGQGNSPLHF.

This sequence joins TRBV6-5 and TRBJ1-1; 7 bases align to TRBD1. Trimming cost V 5 bases and J 4 bases; bases outside gene matches: 7. The germline gives CDR1 MNHEY, CDR2 SVGAGI. The CDR3 is 14 residues long. CDR3 DNA sequence: TGTGCCAGCAGTCCCCGACAGGGTAGCACTGAAGCTTTCTTT. It encodes CASSPRQGSTEAFF.

As DNA, the CDR3 is TGTGCCAGCAGCTTGAAGGCGACTAGCGAGCAGTACTTC. It specifies CASSLKATSEQYF. The chain carries TRBV7-9 and TRBJ2-7; tentatively, D is TRBD2 (6 bases). Germline V gene lookup returns CDR1 SEHNR and CDR2 FQNEAQ (reference sequence). This CDR3 spans 13 amino acids. Trimming stripped 3 bases from V and 6 bases from J, with 12 bases between.

V is TRBV30 and J is TRBJ2-4, with D maybe TRBD2 (5 bases). CDR1 and CDR2 (germline): GTSNPN, SVGIG (reference sequence). The CDR3 has 16 amino acids. The V end was cut by 0 bases, the J end by 0 bases, with 12 bases between. The CDR3 region is CAWSVPGSLAKNIQYF. CDR3 DNA sequence: TGTGCCTGGAGTGTTCCGGGGTCCCTAGCCAAAAACATTCAGTACTTC.

The chain employs TRBV11-2 and TRBJ2-2, with 12 nucleotides matching TRBD2. Looked up from germline, CDR1 is SGHAT and CDR2 is FQNNGV. This CDR3 is 15 amino acids long. The junction had 5 bases not matched to a gene; V was cut back by 6 bases and J by 6 bases. As DNA, the CDR3 is TGTGCCAGCAGGACTAGCGGGAGCGGCCCCGGGGAGCTGTTTTTT. It encodes CASRTSGSGPGELFF. Filled out from reference TRBV11-2 and TRBJ2-2, the complete variable domain reads EAGVAQSPRYKIIEKRQSVAFWCNPISGHATLYWYQQILGQGPKLLIQFQNNGVVDDSQLPKDRFSAERLKGVDSTLKIQPAKLEDSAVYLCASRTSGSGPGELFFGEGSRLTVL.

V usage is TRBV6-6 and J usage is TRBJ2-2; perhaps TRBD2 as D (5 bases). The V end lost 5 bases, the J end lost 4 bases, and 20 bases lay between the germline ends. Germline V gene lookup returns CDR1 MNHNY and CDR2 SVGAGI (reference sequence). The CDR3 length is 17 residues. Here the CDR3 reads CASSPRTRRDRTGELFF. The CDR3 bases are TGTGCCAGCAGTCCCAGGACTCGCCGGGATCGCACCGGGGAGCTGTTTTTT.

V is TRBV7-2 and J is TRBJ1-2; possible D gene TRBD1, 5 bases. This CDR3 has 15 residues. The V gene's germline CDR1 is SGHTA and CDR2 FQGNSA. V lost 1 base, J lost 4 bases, and 13 bases lay in between. The CDR3 here is CASSLGGGGGYGYTF. The CDR3 region has the DNA TGTGCCAGCAGCTTAGGGGGCGGAGGCGGCTATGGCTACACCTTC.

This rearrangement joins TRBV10-3 to TRBJ2-1, with 13 bases fitting TRBD2. Germline lookup yields CDR1 ENHRY and CDR2 SYGVKD. Losses at the gene ends were 4 bases for V and 5 bases for J; bases not matched to a gene: 2. This CDR3 has 15 residues. The CDR3: CAISAGTSGDNEQFF. Written as DNA, the CDR3 is TGTGCCATCAGTGCCGGGACTAGCGGGGACAATGAGCAGTTCTTC.

The chain links TRBV7-9 to TRBJ2-3; 10 bases fit TRBD2. CDR3 length equals 16 residues. Germline CDR1 SEHNR, CDR2 FQNEAQ (reference sequence). V shed 2 bases, J shed 1 base, and the junction held 3 bases outside the gene matches. CDR3 in amino acids: CASSLTLAGGTDTQYF. CDR3 nucleotides: TGTGCCAGCAGCTTAACCCTAGCGGGAGGCACAGATACGCAGTATTTT.

The chain employs TRBV4-1 and TRBJ2-5, with TRBD2 matching 15 bases. V lost 0 bases, J lost 6 bases, and 2 bases stayed unmatched. The CDR3 sequence is 16 residues long. Germline values: CDR1 MGHRA, CDR2 YSYEKL. CDR3 region: CASSQEGTSGRKTQYF. In nucleotides, the CDR3 is TGCGCCAGCAGCCAAGAGGGGACTAGCGGGAGGAAGACCCAGTACTTC.

The CDR3 sequence is CASSESGSTGELFF. The CDR3 DNA reads as TGTGCCAGCAGTGAAAGCGGGAGCACCGGGGAGCTGTTTTTT. The J gene is TRBJ2-2, the V gene TRBV6-4; 8 bases line up with TRBD2. V lost 3 bases to trimming and J lost 4 bases; unmatched junction nucleotides: 1. The CDR3 runs to 14 residues. Germline values: CDR1 MRHNA, CDR2 SNTAGT.

The chain recombines TRBV29-1 with TRBJ1-4; 8 bases agree with TRBD1. The CDR3 runs 14 residues. The V gene's germline CDR1 is SQVTM and CDR2 ANQGSEA. Trimming cost V 4 bases and J 10 bases; bases outside gene matches: 11. The CDR3 is CSVAGPGGDGKLFF. The CDR3 coding sequence is TGCAGCGTTGCCGGACCAGGGGGCGATGGAAAACTGTTTTTT.

Concerning this clone: The junction and the germline gene differ at one end; a read error may be behind it. The genes are TRBV29-1 and TRBJ2-1; D gene unclear. The CDR3 has 10 residues. Germline loops: CDR1 SQVTM, CDR2 ANQGSEA. DNA of the CDR3: TGCAGCGTTGTATACAAGGAGCAGTTCTTC. This encodes CSVVYKEQFF.

The chain carries TRBV18 and TRBJ1-4; no clear D. CDR1 and CDR2 from the germline V gene are KGHSH and LQKENI. The length of the CDR3 is 13 residues. Trimming removed 6 bases from V and 8 bases from J, with 13 bases in between. For the CDR3, the DNA is TGTGCCAGCTCTGCTCAGAGTCGGGAAAAACTGTTTTTT. As protein: CASSAQSREKLFF.

The rearrangement joins TRBV6-2 or TRBV6-3 to TRBJ2-7; 7 nucleotides agree with TRBD2. V lost 6 bases and J lost 4; bases outside the gene matches: 9. CDR1 and CDR2 from the germline V gene are MNHEY and SVGEGT. The CDR3 length is 14 residues. This CDR3 reads CASSPGGSSYEQYF. The CDR3 DNA is TGTGCCAGCAGCCCGGGGGGATCAAGTTACGAGCAGTACTTC.

This chain links TRBV28 with TRBJ2-1, with a possible D match to TRBD1 (5 bases). V was clipped by 3 bases and J by 3 bases, with 15 bases between them. The CDR3 extends over 16 amino acids. The V gene's germline CDR1 is MDHEN and CDR2 SYDVKM. This chain's CDR3 is CASSFHAAGYYNEQFF. CDR3 bases: TGTGCCAGCAGTTTCCATGCGGCAGGGTACTACAATGAGCAGTTCTTC.

CDR3 amino acids: CASSPGQLTDTQYF. DNA for the CDR3: TGTGCCAGCAGTCCGGGACAGCTCACAGATACGCAGTATTTT. The chain is built from TRBV6-5 and TRBJ2-3, with TRBD1 matching 7 bases. Germline assignment: CDR1 MNHEY and CDR2 SVGAGI. The V gene end was trimmed by 5 bases and the J gene end by 2 bases; junction bases not matched to a gene: 4. CDR3 length equals 14 residues.

The V and J genes are TRBV12-5 and TRBJ2-3; maybe TRBD2 (5 bases). V was cut by 1 base and J by 2 bases, with 7 bases left in between. The germline CDR1 and CDR2 sequences are LGHNT and FRNRAP. CDR3 length: 14 residues. CDR3 nucleotide sequence: TGTGCTAGTGGTTTGGGGGAGAACACAGATACGCAGTATTTT. Its protein is CASGLGENTDTQYF.

V gene TRBV19 combines with J gene TRBJ2-7; D is possibly TRBD2 (6 bases). V dropped 3 bases and J dropped 5 bases, with 11 bases sitting between them. Germline CDR1 is LNHDA and CDR2 is SQIVND (reference sequence). The CDR3 loop spans 13 amino acids. CDR3 DNA: TGTGCCAGTAGTATGTCAGGAGGGAACGAGCAGTACTTC. Its translation: CASSMSGGNEQYF.